One sample yielded the 23 T cell receptor beta chains listed below, sequenced in a study of blood T cell repertoires in COVID-19. Method: immunoSEQ multiplex PCR; TCRdb's copy keeps in-frame clones and lacks some. This table holds 110,000 to 150,000 clones, 70% to 85% found once. The specimen was peripheral blood. Receptor source: a human donor in a cohort sampled during active COVID-19.

The genes are TRBV11-2 and TRBJ1-1, with D unresolved. The CDR3 is 15 amino acids. CDR1 is SGHAT, CDR2 FQNNGV, per germline. V dropped 5 bases and J dropped 5 bases, with 18 bases sitting between them. In DNA, the CDR3 is TGTGCCAGCAGCCCGGAACGCGGGTCGGGAACTGAAGCTTTCTTT. Translating gives CASSPERGSGTEAFF.

The chain is built from TRBV6-1 and TRBJ2-3, with 8 bases that match TRBD2. Germline V gene lookup returns CDR1 MNHNS and CDR2 SASEGT. This CDR3 spans 15 amino acids. Unmatched junction bases numbered 6, after V lost 2 bases and J lost 5 bases. CDR3: CASSETGLDRDTQYF. In nucleotides, the CDR3 is TGTGCCAGCAGTGAAACGGGACTAGATAGAGATACGCAGTATTTT.

This clone came up once. The chain has TRBV9 and TRBJ1-2; D perhaps matches TRBD1 (5 bases). Trimming removed 2 bases from V and 6 bases from J, with 8 bases in between. Per the germline V gene, CDR1 is SGDLS and CDR2 is YYNGEE. The CDR3 is 12 residues long. The CDR3 region has the DNA TGTGCCAGCAGCGTGGGGCGTCATGGCTACACCTTC. This gives the protein CASSVGRHGYTF. The complete variable domain, with remaining parts taken from reference TRBV9 and TRBJ1-2, reads DSGVTQTPKHLITATGQRVTLRCSPRSGDLSVYWYQQSLDQGLQFLIQYYNGEERAKGNILERFSAQQFPDLHSELNLSSLELGDSALYFCASSVGRHGYTFGSGTRLTVV.

This chain uses TRBV11-2 with TRBJ2-2, with D possibly matching TRBD2 (6 bases). The CDR3 extends over 15 amino acids. The V and J ends lost 6 bases and 6 bases respectively, with 17 bases between them. Germline V gene sequence: CDR1 SGHAT, CDR2 FQNNGV. Written as DNA, the CDR3 is TGTGCCAGCAGTCCCGGGGGTCGGGGTGCCGGGGAGCTGTTTTTT. Residues: CASSPGGRGAGELFF.

CDR3 amino acids: CASKLGAGQPQHF. In nucleotides, the CDR3 is TGTGCCAGTAAATTGGGGGCTGGGCAGCCCCAGCATTTT. The V gene is TRBV19, the J gene TRBJ1-5, with a tentative D call TRBD1 (6 bases). From germline, CDR1 is LNHDA and CDR2 SQIVND (reference sequence). V lost 7 bases to trimming and J lost 7 bases, with 14 bases between them. This CDR3 has 13 residues.

The chain is built from TRBV4-3 and TRBJ2-6; 11 bases are a match to TRBD1. The length of the CDR3 is 17 residues. CDR1 is LGHNA and CDR2 is YSLEER in the germline V gene. Trimming at V came to 2 bases and at J to 3 bases, leaving 3 bases not matched to a gene. CDR3 in DNA: TGCGCCAGCAGCCAATGGACAGGGGGCGGTGGGGCCAACGTCCTGACTTTC. Translating it yields CASSQWTGGGGANVLTF.

This clone was seen just once. CDR3: CASMKASGEQETQYF. Written as DNA, the CDR3 is TGTGCCAGCATGAAGGCTAGCGGAGAACAAGAGACCCAGTACTTC. The gene calls are TRBV25-1 and TRBJ2-5; 7 nucleotides align to TRBD2. Germline V gene data show CDR1 as MGHDK and CDR2 as SYGVNS. The CDR3 totals 15 residues. V was pared by 7 bases and J by 2 bases, with 10 bases of the junction left unmatched.

V gene TRBV9 combines with J gene TRBJ1-3; unclear D gene. Germline V CDR1 and CDR2: SGDLS, YYNGEE. This CDR3 spans 14 amino acids. Trimming stripped 3 bases from V and 0 bases from J, with 7 bases between. CDR3 coding DNA: TGTGCCAGCAGCGCCGGTATCTCTGGAAACACCATATATTTT. Translated, it gives CASSAGISGNTIYF.

The gene calls are TRBV18 and TRBJ2-2; D not resolved. Germline CDR1 reads KGHSH; CDR2 reads LQKENI. The germline V and J ends were trimmed by 3 bases and 3 bases, with 8 bases remaining between them. This CDR3 spans 14 amino acids. The CDR3 DNA follows: TGTGCCAGCTCACCCCTTCGGGACACCGGGGAGCTGTTTTTT. It codes for CASSPLRDTGELFF.

The rearrangement links TRBV11-2 to TRBJ1-1; D call uncertain. The CDR3 spans 15 residues. CDR1 and CDR2 from the germline V gene are SGHAT and FQNNGV. The V end lost 7 bases, the J end lost 0 bases, and 15 bases lay between the germline ends. The CDR3 nucleotides are TGTGCCAGCATCGAATGGTCACTGATGAACACTGAAGCTTTCTTT. Translated: CASIEWSLMNTEAFF. The full variable domain, rest sourced from reference TRBV11-2 and TRBJ1-1, is EAGVAQSPRYKIIEKRQSVAFWCNPISGHATLYWYQQILGQGPKLLIQFQNNGVVDDSQLPKDRFSAERLKGVDSTLKIQPAKLEDSAVYLCASIEWSLMNTEAFFGQGTRLTVV.

This clone appeared a few times. The chain carries TRBV19 and TRBJ1-6; D might be TRBD1 (5 bases). V was shortened by 4 bases and J by 1 base, with 8 bases between the two germline ends. The length of the CDR3 is 15 residues. Germline assignment: CDR1 LNHDA and CDR2 SQIVND (reference sequence). CDR3 bases: TGTGCCAGTAGTACGACAGTTTCCTATAATTCACCCCTCCACTTT. It codes for CASSTTVSYNSPLHF.

The rearrangement links TRBV6-2 or TRBV6-3 to TRBJ1-2; the D is unclear. CDR3 length equals 15 residues. Germline loops: CDR1 MNHEY, CDR2 SVGEGT. Between the trimmed V and J ends, which lost 4 bases and 3 bases, there was a span of 15 bases. The CDR3 region is CASSSTGPGDYGYTF. Written as DNA, the CDR3 is TGTGCCAGCAGTTCAACCGGGCCCGGGGACTATGGCTACACCTTC.

The chain links TRBV5-4 to TRBJ1-1; 7 bases align to TRBD1. Germline V gives CDR1 SGHNT, CDR2 YYREEE (reference sequence). Unmatched junction bases numbered 15, after V lost 4 bases and J lost 6 bases. The CDR3 consists of 16 residues. The CDR3 nucleotides read TGTGCCAGCAGCGCCAATGTAAACAGGGGCCTACCTGAAGCTTTCTTT. This encodes CASSANVNRGLPEAFF.

The chain combines TRBV19 with TRBJ2-6, with D uncertain. The CDR3 is made up of 15 amino acids. Per germline, CDR1 LNHDA and CDR2 SQIVND (reference sequence). V lost 3 bases, J lost 2 bases, and 8 bases lay in between. Here the CDR3 DNA reads TGTGCCAGTAGTATTAAACTGCCTGGGGCCAACGTCCTGACTTTC. It is translated as CASSIKLPGANVLTF.

As to this clone: The identical CDR3 is also encoded by other nucleotide sequences in the sample. The chain combines TRBV20-1 with TRBJ2-7; D is unresolved. V gave up 5 bases and J gave up 0 bases, with 5 bases separating them. The germline V gene encodes CDR1 DFQATT and CDR2 SNEGSKA (reference sequence). This CDR3 spans 11 amino acids. The CDR3 sequence: CSARSSYEQYF. CDR3 in DNA: TGCAGTGCTCGGAGCTCCTACGAGCAGTACTTC.

The rearrangement uses TRBV25-1 and TRBJ1-2, with 10 bases identical to TRBD1. Germline trimming cut 2 bases from V and 7 bases from J; bases unmatched to any gene: 10. This CDR3 has 16 amino acids. Germline CDR1 reads MGHDK; CDR2 reads SYGVNS. CDR3 region: CASSENIGQGEGGYTF. CDR3 nucleotides: TGTGCCAGCAGTGAAAACATCGGACAGGGGGAAGGTGGCTACACCTTC.

The chain joins TRBV13 to TRBJ2-7, with a tentative D call TRBD2 (6 bases). V was cut by 5 bases and J by 3 bases, with 11 bases left in between. CDR1 is PRHDT and CDR2 is FYEKMQ in the germline V gene (reference sequence). The CDR3 covers 13 residues. The CDR3 DNA is TGTGCCAGCAGCGGAGGGACGAACTACGAGCAGTACTTC. Translation gives CASSGGTNYEQYF.

This chain links TRBV19 with TRBJ1-2; 8 positions match TRBD1. CDR3 size: 14 residues. CDR1 LNHDA and CDR2 SQIVND come from the germline V gene (reference sequence). Unmatched junction bases numbered 2, after V lost 2 bases and J lost 3 bases. The CDR3 here is CASSIQGADYGYTF. CDR3 DNA sequence: TGTGCCAGTAGTATACAGGGGGCGGACTATGGCTACACCTTC.

The V and J genes are TRBV11-3 and TRBJ2-2; 15 bases match TRBD2. Per germline, CDR1 SGHNT and CDR2 YENEEA. The CDR3 loop spans 18 amino acids. Trimming removed 5 bases from V and 7 bases from J; junction bases left unmatched: 11. CDR3: CASSPRTSGGALNGELFF. CDR3 sequence (DNA): TGTGCCAGCAGCCCCCGGACTAGCGGGGGGGCGTTGAACGGGGAGCTGTTTTTT.

V is TRBV7-9 and J is TRBJ2-5; no definite D call. CDR3 length: 15 residues. Germline CDR1 and CDR2: SEHNR and FQNEAQ (reference sequence). The germline V and J ends were trimmed by 1 base and 1 base, with 10 bases remaining between them. CDR3 residues: CASSLVVPGQETQYF. CDR3 sequence (DNA): TGTGCCAGCAGCTTAGTTGTGCCAGGCCAAGAGACCCAGTACTTC.

This chain links TRBV5-1 with TRBJ2-7, with a weak D call TRBD1 (5 bases). Germline V gene sequence: CDR1 SGHRS, CDR2 YFSETQ. V was clipped by 3 bases and J by 5 bases, with 12 bases between them. The CDR3 covers 13 residues. The CDR3 sequence is CASSSGHPDEQYF. The CDR3 bases are TGCGCCAGCAGCTCCGGACATCCCGACGAGCAGTACTTC.

There are many counts of this clone. V gene TRBV3-1 (or the pseudogene TRBV3-2) combines with J gene TRBJ1-2; D is possibly TRBD1 (6 bases). V lost 2 bases and J lost 6, with 7 bases in between. This CDR3 is built from 12 residues. CDR1 and CDR2 (germline): LGHDT, YNNKEL (reference sequence). Here the CDR3 reads CASSQQGNGYTF. The CDR3 nucleotides read TGTGCCAGCAGCCAACAGGGGAATGGCTACACCTTC.

This chain links TRBV28 with TRBJ2-7; 8 bases match TRBD1. Germline trimming cut 3 bases from V and 12 bases from J; bases unmatched to any gene: 13. CDR3 size: 14 residues. Germline V CDR1 and CDR2: MDHEN, SYDVKM. CDR3 bases: TGTGCCAGCAGTTTTACCCAGGGGGCGTCTTCTATGTACTTC. Protein: CASSFTQGASSMYF.